This T cell receptor beta chain was retrieved from a study of low-dose radiotherapy and immunotherapy resistance in tumors. Both TCRalpha and TCRbeta chains were reverse transcribed with V-gene-specific primers. TCRs were amplified for approximately 21 PCR cycles with a constant-region primer and V-primer adapter. Via MiXCR, TCRdb re-called the reads, giving one row per CDR3 protein. The profile covers 7,500 to 9,500 distinct CDR3 sequences, with approximately 70% appearing a single time and 6.5% to 8.5% taken by the ten largest. This CDR3 comprises 13 residues. V dropped 7 bases and J dropped 4 bases, with 11 bases sitting between them.

The J gene is TRBJ2-1, the V gene TRBV12-3 or TRBV12-4, with D possibly matching TRBD1 (6 bases). This TCR derives from a human donor with advanced metastatic prostate, ovarian, gallbladder or colorectal cancer (not recorded which). This table probably holds off-target reads from a library built for another chain. CDR3 amino acids: CASNLGQYNEQFF. In DNA form, the CDR3 reads TGTGCCAGCAACCTCGGACAGTACAATGAGCAGTTCTTC.